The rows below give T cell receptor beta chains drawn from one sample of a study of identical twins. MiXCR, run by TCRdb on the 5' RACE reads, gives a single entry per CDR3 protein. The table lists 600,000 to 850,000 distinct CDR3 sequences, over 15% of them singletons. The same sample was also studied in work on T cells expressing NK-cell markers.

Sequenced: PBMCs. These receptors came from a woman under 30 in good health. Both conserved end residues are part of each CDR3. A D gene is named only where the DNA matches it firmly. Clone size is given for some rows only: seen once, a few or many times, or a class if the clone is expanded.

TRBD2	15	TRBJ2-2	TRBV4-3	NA	TGCGCCAGCAGTTCTAGCGGCGCGAACACCGGGGAGCTGTTTTTT	CASSSSGANTGELFF
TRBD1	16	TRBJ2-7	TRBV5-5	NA	TGTGCCAGCAGCTTGGTCCCAGGGGGCGCGACCCACGAGCAGTACTTC	CASSLVPGGATHEQYF
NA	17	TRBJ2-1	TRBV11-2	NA	TGTGCCAGCAGCCCACTTACGTCCGGGGCCCAAAACAATGAGCAGTTCTTC	CASSPLTSGAQNNEQFF
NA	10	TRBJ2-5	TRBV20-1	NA	TGCAGTGCTAGAGATTATAGAGAGTACTTC	CSARDYREYF
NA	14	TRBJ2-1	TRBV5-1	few	TGCGCCAGCAGCTTGGAGGAATGGGGGAATGAGCAGTTCTTC	CASSLEEWGNEQFF
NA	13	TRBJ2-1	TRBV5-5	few	TGTGCCAGCAGACCGAACAGATACAATGACCAGTTCTTC	CASRPNRYNDQFF
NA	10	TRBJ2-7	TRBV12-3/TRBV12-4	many	TGTGTCAGCAGTCAGGGGGAGCAGTACTTC	CVSSQGEQYF
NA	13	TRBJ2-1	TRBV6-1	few	TGTGCCAGTCATGCACGGGAGTCGAATGAGCAGTTCTTC	CASHARESNEQFF
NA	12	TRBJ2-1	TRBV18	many	TGTGCCAGCTCACCGACAAACAATGAGCAGTTCTTC	CASSPTNNEQFF
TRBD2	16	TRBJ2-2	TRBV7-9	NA	TGTGCCAGCAGCTCTCAACTAGCGGTGAACACCGGGGAGCTGTTTTTT	CASSSQLAVNTGELFF
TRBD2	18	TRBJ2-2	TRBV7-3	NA	TGTGCCAGCAGCTTAAAAGCGGGGGGGCCATTGGACACCGGGGAGCTGTTTTTT	CASSLKAGGPLDTGELFF
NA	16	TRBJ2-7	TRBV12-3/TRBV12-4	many	TGTGCCAGCAGCCCCTCGGGACGGATAGGCGGCTACGAGCAGTACTTC	CASSPSGRIGGYEQYF
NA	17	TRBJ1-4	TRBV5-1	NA	TGCGCCAGCAGCTTGGGTACCCCTTTCAAGGAGTCTGAAAAACTGTTTTTT	CASSLGTPFKESEKLFF
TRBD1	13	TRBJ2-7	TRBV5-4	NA	TGTGCCAGCAGCGGGGCAGGGGGTTCCGAGCAGTACTTC	CASSGAGGSEQYF
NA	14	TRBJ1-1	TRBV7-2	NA	TGTGCCAGCAGTCTCATGATCGTGAACACTGAAGCTTTCTTT	CASSLMIVNTEAFF
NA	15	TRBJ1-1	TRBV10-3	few	TGTGCCATCAGTGGGGCAGCTTATATGAACACTGAAGCTTTCTTT	CAISGAAYMNTEAFF
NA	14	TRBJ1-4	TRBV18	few	TGTGCCAGCTCAGCTCAGACAACTAATGAAAAACTGTTTTTT	CASSAQTTNEKLFF
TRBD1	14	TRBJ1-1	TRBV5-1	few	TGCGCCAGCAGCTTAGGGACAGTCGTGACTGAAGCTTTCTTT	CASSLGTVVTEAFF
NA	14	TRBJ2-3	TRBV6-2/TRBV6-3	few	TGTGCCAGCAGTTACCCGCTAGGACCAGATACGCAGTATTTT	CASSYPLGPDTQYF
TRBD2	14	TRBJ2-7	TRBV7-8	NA	TGTGCCAGCAGCTTGTATAGCGGGTCCTACGAGCAGTACTTC	CASSLYSGSYEQYF
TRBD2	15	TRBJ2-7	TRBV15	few	TGTGCCACCAGCAGAGATGTCGCGCGGGGGTACGAGCAGTACTTC	CATSRDVARGYEQYF
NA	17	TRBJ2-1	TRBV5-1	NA	TGCGCCAGCAGCTCGGACGGTCGATATATACGTTCCAATGAGCAGTTCTTC	CASSSDGRYIRSNEQFF
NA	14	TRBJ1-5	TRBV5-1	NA	TGCGCCAGCAGCTTGATTTCCCGGGATCAGCCCCAGCATTTT	CASSLISRDQPQHF